A single sample gave rise to the 4 T cell receptor beta chains below, sequenced in a study of sequential checkpoint blockade in melanoma. Sequencing used immunoSEQ multiplex PCR; TCRdb keeps in-frame clones, though not all of them. The sample includes 15,000 or so clones, 90% to 95% of them seen just once. Noted treatment: randomized to nivolumab then ipilimumab (arm A) or the reverse (arm B). This specimen was CD8+ T cells sorted from blood (inferred from file names), taken from a patient given nivolumab and ipilimumab in sequence. These receptors originate from a human donor with melanoma.

The rearrangement joins TRBV27 to TRBJ2-7; 10 bases agree with TRBD1. Per germline, CDR1 MNHEY and CDR2 SMNVEV (reference sequence). The CDR3 runs to 16 residues. J was trimmed by 1 base and V by 5 bases; bases with no gene match: 8. The chain's CDR3 is CASSTPRDRGSYEQYF. CDR3 bases: TGTGCCAGCAGTACCCCCCGGGACAGGGGATCCTACGAGCAGTACTTC.

The chain employs TRBV2 and TRBJ2-7; tentatively, D is TRBD1 (6 bases). The CDR3 consists of 14 residues. From germline, CDR1 is SNHLY and CDR2 FYNNEI. V lost 5 bases and J 1 base, leaving 12 bases between the germline ends. The CDR3 sequence is CASSSPGQSYEQYF. CDR3 nucleotide sequence: TGTGCCAGCAGTTCTCCGGGACAATCCTACGAGCAGTACTTC. The full variable domain, rest sourced from reference TRBV2 and TRBJ2-7, is EPEVTQTPSHQVTQMGQEVILRCVPISNHLYFYWYRQILGQKVEFLVSFYNNEISEKSEIFDDQFSVERPDGSNFTLKIRSTKLEDSAMYFCASSSPGQSYEQYFGPGTRLTVT.

This clone was recorded only once. The gene calls are TRBV9 and TRBJ1-3; 7 bases fit TRBD1. The CDR3 contains 17 residues. V lost 2 bases and J lost 0; bases outside the gene matches: 8. Germline-derived CDR1 and CDR2 are SGDLS and YYNGEE. Here the CDR3 DNA reads TGTGCCAGCAGCGTCGACAGGGTTGGCCACTCTGGAAACACCATATATTTT. Encoded protein: CASSVDRVGHSGNTIYF.

The rearrangement uses TRBV6-6 and TRBJ2-3; D is perhaps TRBD2 (7 bases). CDR3 size: 13 residues. CDR1 is MNHNY and CDR2 is SVGAGI in the germline V gene (reference sequence). Trimming took off 11 bases at V and 0 bases at J, with 12 bases between the two ends. This CDR3 reads CAGGGASTDTQYF. The CDR3 DNA sequence: TGTGCCGGTGGGGGGGCTAGCACAGATACGCAGTATTTT.